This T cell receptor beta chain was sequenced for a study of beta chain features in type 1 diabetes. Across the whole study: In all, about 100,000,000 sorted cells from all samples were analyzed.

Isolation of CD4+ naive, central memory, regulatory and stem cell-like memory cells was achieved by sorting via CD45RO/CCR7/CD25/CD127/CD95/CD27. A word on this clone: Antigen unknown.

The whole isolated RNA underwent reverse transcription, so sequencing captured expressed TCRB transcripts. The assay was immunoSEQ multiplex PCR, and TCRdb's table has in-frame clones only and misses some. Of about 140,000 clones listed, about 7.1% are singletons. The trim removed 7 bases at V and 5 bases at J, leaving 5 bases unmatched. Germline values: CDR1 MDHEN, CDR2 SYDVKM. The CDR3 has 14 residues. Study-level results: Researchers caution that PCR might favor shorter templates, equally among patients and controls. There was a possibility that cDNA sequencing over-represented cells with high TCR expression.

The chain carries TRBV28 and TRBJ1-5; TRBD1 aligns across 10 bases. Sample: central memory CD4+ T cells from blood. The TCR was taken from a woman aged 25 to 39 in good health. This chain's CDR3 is CASTSGQGHQPQHF. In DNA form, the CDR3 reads TGTGCCAGCACCTCGGGACAGGGGCATCAGCCCCAGCATTTT. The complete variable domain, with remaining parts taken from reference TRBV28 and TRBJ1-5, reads DVKVTQSSRYLVKRTGEKVFLECVQDMDHENMFWYRQDPGLGLRLIYFSYDVKMKEKGDIPEGYSVSREKKERFSLILESASTNQTSMYLCASTSGQGHQPQHFGDGTRLSIL.